This T cell receptor beta chain was captured by sequencing in a study of T-cell memory formation after mild COVID-19. Looking at the study overall: Each donor largely had its own TCR clusters.

Ten or more counts support this clonotype. Antigen: not known. Study-level results: A subset of responding clones appeared in pre-infection memory, suggesting cross-reactive memory joined.

TCRdb re-derived calls from the 5' RACE reads in MiXCR, one entry per CDR3 protein. Of 350,000 to 550,000 distinct CDR3 sequences listed, approximately 18% are singletons. The TCR sequence derives from a man younger than 30 who had mild COVID-19 (a few samples of this study predate the infection). Cell type and time point are not known. The sample was PBMCs or a T cell subset sorted from them (not recorded which).

The CDR3 DNA is TGCGCCAGCAGCCCCCTGACAGGGGGGTTGGAGACCCAGTACTTC. Translation: CASSPLTGGLETQYF. The genes are TRBV5-1 and TRBJ2-5; 9 bases fit TRBD1. Trimming took 4 bases from V and 5 from J; bases not matched to a gene: 9. CDR3 length: 15 residues. In germline, CDR1 is SGHRS, CDR2 YFSETQ.